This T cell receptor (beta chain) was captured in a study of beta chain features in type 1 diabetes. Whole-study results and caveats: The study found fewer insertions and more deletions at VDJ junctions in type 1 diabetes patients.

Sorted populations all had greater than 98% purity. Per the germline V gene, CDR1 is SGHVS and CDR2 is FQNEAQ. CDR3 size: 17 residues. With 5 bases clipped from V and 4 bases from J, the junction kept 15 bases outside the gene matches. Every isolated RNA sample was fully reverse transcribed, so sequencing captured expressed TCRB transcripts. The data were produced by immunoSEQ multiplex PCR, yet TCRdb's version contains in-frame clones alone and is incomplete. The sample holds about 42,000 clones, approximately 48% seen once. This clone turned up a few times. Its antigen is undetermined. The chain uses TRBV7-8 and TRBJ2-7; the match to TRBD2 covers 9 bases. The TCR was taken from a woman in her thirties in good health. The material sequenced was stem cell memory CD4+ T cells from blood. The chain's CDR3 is CASSPIGASGEIYEQYF. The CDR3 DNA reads TGTGCCAGCAGCCCAATAGGCGCTAGCGGGGAAATTTACGAGCAGTACTTC.